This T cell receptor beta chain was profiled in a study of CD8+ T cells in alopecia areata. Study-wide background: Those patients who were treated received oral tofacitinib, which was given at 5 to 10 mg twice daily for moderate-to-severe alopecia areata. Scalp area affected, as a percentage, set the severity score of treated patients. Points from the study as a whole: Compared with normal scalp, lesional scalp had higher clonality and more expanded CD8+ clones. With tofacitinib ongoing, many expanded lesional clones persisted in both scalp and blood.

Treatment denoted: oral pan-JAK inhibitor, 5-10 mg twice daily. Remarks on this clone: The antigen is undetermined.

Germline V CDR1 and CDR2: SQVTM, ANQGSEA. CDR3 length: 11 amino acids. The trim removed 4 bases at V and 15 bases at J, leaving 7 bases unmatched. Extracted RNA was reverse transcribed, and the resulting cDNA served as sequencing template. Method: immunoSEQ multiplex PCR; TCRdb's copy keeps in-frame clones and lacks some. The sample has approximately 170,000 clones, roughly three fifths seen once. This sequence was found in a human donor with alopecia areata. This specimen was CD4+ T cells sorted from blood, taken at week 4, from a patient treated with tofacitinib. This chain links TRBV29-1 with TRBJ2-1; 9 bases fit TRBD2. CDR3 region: CSVGGSGRLFF. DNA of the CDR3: TGCAGCGTTGGGGGTAGCGGGAGATTGTTCTTC.